The sequence of this TCR beta chain was determined in a study of T cells in Graves' hyperthyroidism and ophthalmopathy. Hyperthyroidism was newly diagnosed in patients aged 18 to 65 (duration under 2 months). This clonotype was recorded once. Amplification yielded TCR beta CDR3 regions, with RNA transcripts as the source. TCR CDR3 regions were first amplified by RT-PCR with HTBI primers. TCRdb reprocessed the multiplex PCR reads via MiXCR and lists one record per CDR3 protein. The sample includes approximately 380,000 distinct CDR3 sequences, about a fifth of them seen just once. The CDR3 contains 17 residues. CDR1 is KGHSH, CDR2 LQKENI, per germline. Losses at the gene ends were 2 bases for V and 0 bases for J; bases not matched to a gene: 4.

The sample comprised blood. This sequence originates from a woman in her late teens or twenties with Graves' hyperthyroidism. The chain carries TRBV18 and TRBJ2-2; 9 bases agree with TRBD2. CDR3 region: CASSPISGGANTGELFF. CDR3 sequence (DNA): TGTGCCAGCTCACCAATTAGCGGGGGCGCGAACACCGGGGAGCTGTTTTTT.